This record looks at one T cell receptor beta chain sequence and its context. This CDR3 comprises 13 residues. V was clipped by 0 bases and J by 7 bases, with 9 bases between them. Germline assignment: CDR1 LGHNA and CDR2 YSLEER. These data are taken from a study of shared clonotypes between healthy human individuals. Study summary: CD4 naive cells filled three plates per donor, CD4 memory three, CD8 naive two and CD8 memory one.

TCRdb's copy holds only in-frame clones and misses some; the assay was immunoSEQ multiplex PCR. The sample lists roughly 1,000,000 clones, roughly 74% occurring once. The clonotype comes from a man aged 18 to 29 in good health. Some clones in this sample may be carry-over from other donors' samples. Material for sequencing was memory CD4+ T cells from PBMCs. Documented subset: CD45RA-negative fraction. The genes are TRBV4-3 and TRBJ2-5; D may be TRBD1 (6 bases). This chain's CDR3 is CASSQDLGGTQYF. The CDR3 nucleotides are TGCGCCAGCAGCCAAGATCTAGGGGGGACCCAGTACTTC.